This TCR beta chain emerged from a study of CD8+ T cells in alopecia areata. Study-level background: Once tofacitinib had been taken for 6 to 18 months, 6 months off drug followed.

RNA was isolated and reverse transcribed to cDNA, the sequencing template. Some clones are missing from TCRdb's copy, which holds only in-frame ones; the method was immunoSEQ multiplex PCR. The sample has about 140,000 clones, about 88% seen once. The germline V gene has CDR1 SGHAT and CDR2 FQNNGV. There are 10 residues in the CDR3. Trimming stripped 2 bases from V and 4 bases from J, with 0 bases between. Sample treatment: oral pan-JAK inhibitor, 5-10 mg twice daily. Collection of lesional scalp punch biopsies and peripheral blood was performed in alopecia areata patients. PBMCs yielded sorted CD4+ and CD8+ T cells.

Sequences were derived from CD8+ T cells sorted from blood, sampled at week 4, from a patient treated with tofacitinib. The clonotype originates from a human donor with alopecia areata. This rearrangement joins TRBV11-2 to TRBJ2-7; no reliable D call. DNA for the CDR3: TGTGCCAGCAGCTTATACGAGCAGTACTTC. Translating it yields CASSLYEQYF.